Presented here are 12 T cell receptor beta chains from one specimen sequenced in a study of blood T cell repertoires in COVID-19. The repertoire was sequenced with immunoSEQ multiplex PCR; TCRdb's copy has only in-frame clones and lacks some. This sample has about 71,000 clones, with 75% to 95% found just once. The specimen was peripheral blood. These receptors were obtained from a woman aged 80 or over with acute or convalescent COVID-19.

The sample holds a few counts of this clone. The J gene is TRBJ1-1, the V gene TRBV18; no firm D call. The CDR3 is made up of 13 amino acids. Per the germline V gene, CDR1 is KGHSH and CDR2 is LQKENI. V dropped 2 bases and J dropped 6 bases, with 10 bases sitting between them. The chain's CDR3 is CASSPGTTPEAFF. The DNA of the CDR3 is TGTGCCAGCTCACCAGGTACGACTCCTGAAGCTTTCTTT.

The rearrangement joins TRBV11-2 to TRBJ2-7, with D tentatively TRBD1 (5 bases). The germline V gene encodes CDR1 SGHAT and CDR2 FQNNGV. The V end lost 5 bases, the J end lost 4 bases, and 12 bases lay between the germline ends. CDR3 size: 13 residues. The CDR3 DNA reads as TGTGCCAGCAGCCAGGACACGCCATACGAGCAGTACTTC. Its protein is CASSQDTPYEQYF.

The chain combines TRBV7-9 with TRBJ2-3; a weak D match, TRBD2 (5 bases). The V end was cut by 3 bases, the J end by 8 bases, with 18 bases between. Germline CDR1 is SEHNR and CDR2 is FQNEAQ (reference sequence). CDR3 length equals 15 residues. Written as DNA, the CDR3 is TGTGCCAGCAGCTTGGCTAGCCCAGAGGGTGGTACGCAGTATTTT. Its translation: CASSLASPEGGTQYF.

This chain uses TRBV2 with TRBJ2-2; D gene uncertain. V was trimmed by 5 bases and J by 4 bases, leaving 8 bases between them. CDR3 size: 13 residues. CDR1 SNHLY and CDR2 FYNNEI come from the germline V gene. The CDR3 DNA follows: TGTGCCAGCAGTTCTTTCTCCACCGGGGAGCTGTTTTTT. Translated, it gives CASSSFSTGELFF. Drawing the rest from reference TRBV2 and TRBJ2-2, the complete variable domain is EPEVTQTPSHQVTQMGQEVILRCVPISNHLYFYWYRQILGQKVEFLVSFYNNEISEKSEIFDDQFSVERPDGSNFTLKIRSTKLEDSAMYFCASSSFSTGELFFGEGSRLTVL.

The chain combines TRBV7-9 with TRBJ1-4; 10 bases align to TRBD1. The germline gives CDR1 SEHNR, CDR2 FQNEAQ (reference sequence). The V gene end was trimmed by 5 bases and the J gene end by 8 bases; junction bases not matched to a gene: 8. The CDR3 covers 15 residues. The CDR3 reads CASSRDRGNVEKLFF. CDR3 bases: TGTGCCAGCAGCCGGGACAGGGGAAATGTCGAAAAACTGTTTTTT.

This chain links TRBV6-5 with TRBJ1-1, with TRBD1 matching over 8 bases. The CDR3 is 16 residues long. Trimming cost V 2 bases and J 1 base; bases outside gene matches: 6. Per germline, CDR1 MNHEY and CDR2 SVGAGI. The CDR3 region has the DNA TGTGCCAGCAGTTACGGCACAGGGGGTACGAACACTGAAGCTTTCTTT. The encoded protein is CASSYGTGGTNTEAFF.

This clone was recorded only once. The CDR3 region is CASSPGNQGDTQYF. Here the CDR3 DNA reads TGCGCCAGCAGCCCCGGCAACCAGGGAGATACGCAGTATTTT. V and J are TRBV5-1 and TRBJ2-3; D is perhaps TRBD1 (5 bases). Between the trimmed V and J ends, which lost 4 bases and 5 bases, there was a span of 14 bases. Per the germline V gene, CDR1 is SGHRS and CDR2 is YFSETQ. CDR3 length: 14 residues.

The genes are TRBV28 and TRBJ2-2; no reliable D call. This CDR3 has 12 residues. Germline V gene data show CDR1 as MDHEN and CDR2 as SYDVKM. The ends were cut back, 8 bases at V and 5 bases at J, with 9 bases in the middle. The CDR3, as DNA: TGTGCCAGCCATTCCCCAACCGGGGAGCTGTTTTTT. This gives the protein CASHSPTGELFF.

V is TRBV12-3 or TRBV12-4 and J is TRBJ1-5; unclear D gene. This CDR3 contains 11 residues. V lost 6 bases and J lost 3, with 3 bases in between. CDR3 nucleotide sequence: TGTGCCAGCAGCCTCAATCAGCCCCAGCATTTT. As protein: CASSLNQPQHF.

The chain employs TRBV11-3 and TRBJ2-2; D is undetermined. Trimming shortened V by 4 bases and J by 1 base, and 7 bases separated the two germline ends. This CDR3 contains 14 residues. CDR1 and CDR2 from the germline V gene are SGHNT and YENEEA. In DNA form, the CDR3 reads TGTGCCAGCAGCTCGATCAGGAACACCGGGGAGCTGTTTTTT. This sequence encodes CASSSIRNTGELFF.

This clone was picked up a small number of times. The chain's CDR3 is CASTARRSNTGELFF. The CDR3 bases are TGTGCCAGCACCGCCCGGAGATCGAACACCGGGGAGCTGTTTTTT. The rearrangement joins TRBV28 to TRBJ2-2; no reliable D call. The CDR3 totals 15 residues. The germline gives CDR1 MDHEN, CDR2 SYDVKM. Deletions cut 7 bases from V and 0 bases from J, with 12 bases between.

CDR3 bases: TGTGCCAGCAGCCAAACAGAGAACACTGAAGCTTTCTTT. It specifies CASSQTENTEAFF. J is TRBJ1-1 and V is TRBV7-9, with D uncertain. Germline V lookup: CDR1 SEHNR, CDR2 FQNEAQ (reference sequence). The CDR3 loop spans 13 amino acids. V was clipped by 5 bases and J by 1 base, with 8 bases between them.